This T cell receptor (beta chain) was identified in a study of cytomegalovirus exposure and HLA in healthy donors. The overall study: Of about 400 genotyped donors, roughly 80% clustered with self-reported Caucasian donors.

With 1 base clipped from V and 8 bases from J, the junction kept 7 bases outside the gene matches. The CDR3 is made up of 15 amino acids. Germline CDR1 reads LGHNA; CDR2 reads YSLEER. Researchers ran the PCR with 60 Vbeta and 13 Jbeta primers. TCRdb's table, derived via immunoSEQ multiplex PCR, lists solely in-frame clones and lacks some. This table has 150,000 to 200,000 clones, roughly 80% appearing once. The TCR was taken from a man aged 50 to 60 in good health and CMV-seropositive. Source material: PBMCs. V usage is TRBV4-3 and J usage is TRBJ1-4, with 7 bases fitting TRBD1. Written as DNA, the CDR3 is TGCGCCAGCAGCCAAGCCTGGCAGGGGGTCGAAAAACTGTTTTTT. This codes for CASSQAWQGVEKLFF.